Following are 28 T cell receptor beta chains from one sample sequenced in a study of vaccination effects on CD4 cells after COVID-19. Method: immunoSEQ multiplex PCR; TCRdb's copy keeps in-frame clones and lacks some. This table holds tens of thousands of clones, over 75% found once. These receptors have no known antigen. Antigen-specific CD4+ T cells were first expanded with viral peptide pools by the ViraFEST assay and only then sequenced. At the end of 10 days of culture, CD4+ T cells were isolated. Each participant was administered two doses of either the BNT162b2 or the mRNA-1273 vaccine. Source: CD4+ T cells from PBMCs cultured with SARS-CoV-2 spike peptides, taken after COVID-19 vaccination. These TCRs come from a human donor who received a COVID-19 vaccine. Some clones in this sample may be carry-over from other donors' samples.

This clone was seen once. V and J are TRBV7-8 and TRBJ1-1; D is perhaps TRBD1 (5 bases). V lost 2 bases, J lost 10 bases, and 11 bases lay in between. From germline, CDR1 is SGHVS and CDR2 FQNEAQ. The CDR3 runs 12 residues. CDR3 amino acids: CASSLMGVRAFF. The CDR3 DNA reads TGTGCCAGCAGCTTAATGGGGGTAAGAGCTTTCTTT. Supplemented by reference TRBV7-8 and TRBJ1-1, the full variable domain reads GAGVSQSPRYKVAKRGQDVALRCDPISGHVSLFWYQQALGQGPEFLTYFQNEAQLDKSGLPSDRFFAERPEGSVSTLKIQRTQQEDSAVYLCASSLMGVRAFFGQGTRLTVV.

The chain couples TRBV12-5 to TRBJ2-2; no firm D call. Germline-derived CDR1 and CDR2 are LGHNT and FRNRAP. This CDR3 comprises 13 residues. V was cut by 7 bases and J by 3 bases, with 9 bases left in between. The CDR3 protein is CASALGHTGELFF. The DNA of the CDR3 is TGTGCTAGTGCCCTCGGTCACACCGGGGAGCTGTTTTTT.

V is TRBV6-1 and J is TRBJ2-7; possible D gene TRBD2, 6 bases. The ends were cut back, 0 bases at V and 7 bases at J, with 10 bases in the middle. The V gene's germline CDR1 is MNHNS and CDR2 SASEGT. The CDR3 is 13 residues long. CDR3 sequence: CASSEAGGLEQYV. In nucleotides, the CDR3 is TGTGCCAGCAGTGAAGCGGGAGGACTGGAGCAGTACGTC.

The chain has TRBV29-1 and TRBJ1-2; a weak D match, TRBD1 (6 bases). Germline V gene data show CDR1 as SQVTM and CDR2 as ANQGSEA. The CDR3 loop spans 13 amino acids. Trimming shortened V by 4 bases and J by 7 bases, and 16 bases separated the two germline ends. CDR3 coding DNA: TGCAGCGTTGTCCTGGGGGGGCGCGGTGGCTACACCTTC. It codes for CSVVLGGRGGYTF. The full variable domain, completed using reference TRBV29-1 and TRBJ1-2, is SAVISQKPSRDICQRGTSLTIQCQVDSQVTMMFWYRQQPGQSLTLIATANQGSEATYESGFVIDKFPISRPNLTFSTLTVSNMSPEDSSIYLCSVVLGGRGGYTFGSGTRLTVV.

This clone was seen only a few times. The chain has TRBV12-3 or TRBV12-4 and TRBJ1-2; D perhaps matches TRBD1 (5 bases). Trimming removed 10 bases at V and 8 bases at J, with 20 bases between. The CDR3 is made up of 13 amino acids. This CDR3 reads CATSRDGFSGYTF. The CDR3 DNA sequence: TGTGCCACCAGCCGGGACGGTTTTTCGGGCTACACCTTC.

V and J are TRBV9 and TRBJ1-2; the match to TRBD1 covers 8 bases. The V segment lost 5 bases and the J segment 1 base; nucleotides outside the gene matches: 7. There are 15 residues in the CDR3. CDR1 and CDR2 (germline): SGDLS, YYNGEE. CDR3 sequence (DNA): TGTGCCAGCAGTGACCGGACAGGGAATAACTATGGCTACACCTTC. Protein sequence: CASSDRTGNNYGYTF. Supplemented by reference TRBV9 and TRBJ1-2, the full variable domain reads DSGVTQTPKHLITATGQRVTLRCSPRSGDLSVYWYQQSLDQGLQFLIQYYNGEERAKGNILERFSAQQFPDLHSELNLSSLELGDSALYFCASSDRTGNNYGYTFGSGTRLTVV.

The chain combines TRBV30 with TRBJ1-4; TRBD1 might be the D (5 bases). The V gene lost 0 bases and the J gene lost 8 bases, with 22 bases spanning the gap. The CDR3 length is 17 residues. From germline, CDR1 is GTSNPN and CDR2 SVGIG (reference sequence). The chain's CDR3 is CAWSVSREGRIREKLFF. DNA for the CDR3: TGTGCCTGGAGTGTCTCCAGGGAGGGGCGGATAAGGGAAAAACTGTTTTTT.

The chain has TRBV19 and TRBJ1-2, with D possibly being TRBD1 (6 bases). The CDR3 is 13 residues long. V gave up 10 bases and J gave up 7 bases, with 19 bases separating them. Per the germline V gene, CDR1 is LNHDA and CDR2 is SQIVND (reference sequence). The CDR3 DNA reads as TGTGCCAACACAGGGTCTCCGGACGCTGGCTACACCTTC. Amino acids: CANTGSPDAGYTF.

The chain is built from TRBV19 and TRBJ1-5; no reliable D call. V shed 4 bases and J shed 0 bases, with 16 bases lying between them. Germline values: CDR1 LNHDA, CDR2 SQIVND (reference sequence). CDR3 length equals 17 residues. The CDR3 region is CASSTQRGDYSNQPQHF. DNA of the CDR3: TGTGCCAGTAGTACCCAGCGCGGAGACTATAGCAATCAGCCCCAGCATTTT. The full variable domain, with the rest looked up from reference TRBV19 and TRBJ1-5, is DGGITQSPKYLFRKEGQNVTLSCEQNLNHDAMYWYRQDPGQGLRLIYYSQIVNDFQKGDIAEGYSVSREKKESFPLTVTSAQKNPTAFYLCASSTQRGDYSNQPQHFGDGTRLSIL.

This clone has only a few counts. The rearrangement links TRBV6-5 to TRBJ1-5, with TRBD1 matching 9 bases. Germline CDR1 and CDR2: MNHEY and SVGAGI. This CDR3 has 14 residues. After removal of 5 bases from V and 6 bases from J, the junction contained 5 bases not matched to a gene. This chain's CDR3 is CASSPRTGVQPQHF. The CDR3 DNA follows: TGTGCCAGCAGTCCTAGGACAGGGGTTCAGCCCCAGCATTTT.

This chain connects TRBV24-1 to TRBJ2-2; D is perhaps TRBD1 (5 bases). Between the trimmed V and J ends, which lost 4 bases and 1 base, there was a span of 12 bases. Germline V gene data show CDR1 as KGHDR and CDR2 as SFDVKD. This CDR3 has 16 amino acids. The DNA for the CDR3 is TGTGCCACCAGTGACACGGTTCAGGGGAACACCGGGGAGCTGTTTTTT. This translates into CATSDTVQGNTGELFF.

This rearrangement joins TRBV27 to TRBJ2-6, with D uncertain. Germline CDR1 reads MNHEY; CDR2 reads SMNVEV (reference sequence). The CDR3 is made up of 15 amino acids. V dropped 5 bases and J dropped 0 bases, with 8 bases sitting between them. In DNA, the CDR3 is TGTGCCAGCAGTAACCGCAACTCTGGGGCCAACGTCCTGACTTTC. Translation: CASSNRNSGANVLTF.

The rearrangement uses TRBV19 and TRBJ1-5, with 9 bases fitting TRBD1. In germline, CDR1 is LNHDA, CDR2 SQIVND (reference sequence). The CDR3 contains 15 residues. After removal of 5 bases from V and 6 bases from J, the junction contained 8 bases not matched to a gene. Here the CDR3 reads CASSVPGTGSQPQHF. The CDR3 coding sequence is TGTGCCAGTAGTGTACCCGGGACAGGGAGTCAGCCCCAGCATTTT.

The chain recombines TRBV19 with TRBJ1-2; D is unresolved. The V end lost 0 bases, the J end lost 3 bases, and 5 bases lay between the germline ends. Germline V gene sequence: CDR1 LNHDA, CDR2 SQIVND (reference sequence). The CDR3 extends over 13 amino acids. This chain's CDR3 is CASSIDLYYGYTF. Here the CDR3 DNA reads TGTGCCAGTAGTATAGATTTATACTATGGCTACACCTTC.

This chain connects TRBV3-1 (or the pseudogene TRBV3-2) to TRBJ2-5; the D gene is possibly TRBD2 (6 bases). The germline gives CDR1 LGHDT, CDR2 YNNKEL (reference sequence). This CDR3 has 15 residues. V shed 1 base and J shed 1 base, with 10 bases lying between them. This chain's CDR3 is CASSQGTSSQETQYF. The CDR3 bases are TGTGCCAGCAGCCAAGGAACTAGCAGCCAAGAGACCCAGTACTTC.

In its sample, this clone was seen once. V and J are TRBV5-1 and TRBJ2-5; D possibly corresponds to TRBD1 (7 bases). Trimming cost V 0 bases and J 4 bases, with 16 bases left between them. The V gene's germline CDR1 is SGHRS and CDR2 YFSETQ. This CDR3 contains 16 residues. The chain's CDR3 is CASSLAGGTVRETQYF. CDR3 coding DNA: TGCGCCAGCAGCTTGGCCGGCGGGACAGTACGAGAGACCCAGTACTTC.

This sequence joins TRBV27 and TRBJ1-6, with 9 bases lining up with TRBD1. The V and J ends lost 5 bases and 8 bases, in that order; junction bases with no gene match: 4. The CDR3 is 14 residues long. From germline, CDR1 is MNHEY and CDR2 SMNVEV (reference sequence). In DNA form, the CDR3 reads TGTGCCAGCAGTCTGACAGGGGGTTATTCACCCCTCCACTTT. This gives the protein CASSLTGGYSPLHF.

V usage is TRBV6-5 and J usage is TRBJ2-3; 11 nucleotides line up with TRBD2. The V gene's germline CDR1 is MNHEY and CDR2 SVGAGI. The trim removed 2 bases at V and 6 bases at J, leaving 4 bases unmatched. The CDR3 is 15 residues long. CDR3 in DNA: TGTGCCAGCAGTTACGGGACTAGCGGTGGGGATACGCAGTATTTT. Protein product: CASSYGTSGGDTQYF.

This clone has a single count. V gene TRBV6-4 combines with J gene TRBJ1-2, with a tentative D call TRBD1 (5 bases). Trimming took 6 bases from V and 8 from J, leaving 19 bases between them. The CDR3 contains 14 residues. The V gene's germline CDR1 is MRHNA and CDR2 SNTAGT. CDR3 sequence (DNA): TGTGCCAGCAGCGCGACAGCCATCTCTAGCGGCTACACCTTC. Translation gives CASSATAISSGYTF.

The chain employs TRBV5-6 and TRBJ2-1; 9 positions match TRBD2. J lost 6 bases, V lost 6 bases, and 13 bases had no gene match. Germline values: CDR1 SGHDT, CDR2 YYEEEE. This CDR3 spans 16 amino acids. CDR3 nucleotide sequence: TGTGCCAGCAACCCCGACAAGCGGGGGGCCCCCAATGAGCAGTTCTTC. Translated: CASNPDKRGAPNEQFF. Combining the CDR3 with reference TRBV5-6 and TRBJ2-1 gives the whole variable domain DAGVTQSPTHLIKTRGQQVTLRCSPKSGHDTVSWYQQALGQGPQFIFQYYEEEERQRGNFPDRFSGHQFPNYSSELNVNALLLGDSALYLCASNPDKRGAPNEQFFGPGTRLTVL.

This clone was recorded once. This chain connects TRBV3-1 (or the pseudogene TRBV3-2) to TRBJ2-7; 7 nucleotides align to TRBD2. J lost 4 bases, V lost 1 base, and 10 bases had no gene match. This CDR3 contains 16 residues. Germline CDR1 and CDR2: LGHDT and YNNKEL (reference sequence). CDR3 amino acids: CASSQGNAGSGYEQYV. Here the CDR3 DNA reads TGTGCCAGCAGCCAAGGGAACGCGGGTAGCGGGTACGAGCAGTACGTC.

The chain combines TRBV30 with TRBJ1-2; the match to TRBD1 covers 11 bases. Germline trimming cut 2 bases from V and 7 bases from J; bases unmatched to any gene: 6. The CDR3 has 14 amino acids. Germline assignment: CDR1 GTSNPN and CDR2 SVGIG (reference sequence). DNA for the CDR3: TGTGCCTGGAGTCCGGACAGGGGGCTCGGTGGCTACACCTTC. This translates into CAWSPDRGLGGYTF.

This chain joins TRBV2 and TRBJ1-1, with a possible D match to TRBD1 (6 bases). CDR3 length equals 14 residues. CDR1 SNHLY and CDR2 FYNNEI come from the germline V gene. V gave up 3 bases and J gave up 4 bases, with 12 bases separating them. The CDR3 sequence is CASSDRGRGTEAFF. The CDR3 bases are TGTGCCAGCAGTGACCGGGGCAGGGGCACTGAAGCTTTCTTT.

CDR3 nucleotides: TGTGCCAGCTCACTGCCAGGGGCCTACGAGCAGTACGTC. Translating gives CASSLPGAYEQYV. V is TRBV18 and J is TRBJ2-7; D is possibly TRBD1 (6 bases). Looked up from germline, CDR1 is KGHSH and CDR2 is LQKENI. With 4 bases removed from V and 2 bases from J, the gap between germline ends came to 9 bases. There are 13 residues in the CDR3.

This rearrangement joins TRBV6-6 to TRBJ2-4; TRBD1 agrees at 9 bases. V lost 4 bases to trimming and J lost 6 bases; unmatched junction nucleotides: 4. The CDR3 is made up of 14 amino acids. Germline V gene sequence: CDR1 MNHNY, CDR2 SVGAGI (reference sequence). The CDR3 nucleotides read TGTGCCAGCAGTTCCATGGACAGGGGAAACATTCAGTACTTC. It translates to CASSSMDRGNIQYF.

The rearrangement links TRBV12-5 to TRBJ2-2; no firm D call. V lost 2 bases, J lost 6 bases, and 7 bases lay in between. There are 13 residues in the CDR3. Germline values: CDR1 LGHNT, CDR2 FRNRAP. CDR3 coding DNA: TGTGCTAGTGGTTTGAGTATACCCGGGGAGCTGTTTTTT. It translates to CASGLSIPGELFF.

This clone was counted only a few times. The CDR3 sequence: CASSSGQGENQPQHF. The CDR3 DNA reads as TGTGCCAGCAGCTCCGGACAGGGGGAAAATCAGCCCCAGCATTTT. This chain joins TRBV7-9 and TRBJ1-5; 10 nucleotides line up with TRBD1. The germline V gene has CDR1 SEHNR and CDR2 FQNEAQ (reference sequence). With 4 bases clipped from V and 4 bases from J, the junction kept 4 bases outside the gene matches. The CDR3 is made up of 15 amino acids.

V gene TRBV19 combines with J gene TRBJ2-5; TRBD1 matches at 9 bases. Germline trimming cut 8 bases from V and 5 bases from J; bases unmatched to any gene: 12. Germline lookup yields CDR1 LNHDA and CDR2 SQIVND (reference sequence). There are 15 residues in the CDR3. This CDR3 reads CASRRQGVYSETQYF. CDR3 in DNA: TGTGCCAGTCGAAGACAGGGGGTGTATTCGGAGACCCAGTACTTC.